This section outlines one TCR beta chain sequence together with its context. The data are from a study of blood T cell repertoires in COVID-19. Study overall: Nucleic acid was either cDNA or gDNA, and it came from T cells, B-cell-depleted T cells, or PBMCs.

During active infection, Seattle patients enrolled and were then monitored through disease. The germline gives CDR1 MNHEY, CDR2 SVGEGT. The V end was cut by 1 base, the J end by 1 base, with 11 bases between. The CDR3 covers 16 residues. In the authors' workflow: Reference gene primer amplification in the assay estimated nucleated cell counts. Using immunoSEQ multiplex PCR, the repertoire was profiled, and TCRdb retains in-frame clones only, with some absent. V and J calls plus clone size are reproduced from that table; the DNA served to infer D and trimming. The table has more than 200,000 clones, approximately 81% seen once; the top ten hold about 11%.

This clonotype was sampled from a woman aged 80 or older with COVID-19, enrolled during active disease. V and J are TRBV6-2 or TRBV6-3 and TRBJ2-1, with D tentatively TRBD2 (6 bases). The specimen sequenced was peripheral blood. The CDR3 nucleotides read TGTGCCAGCAGTTACTTTGTGGGGGGTTCCTACAATGAGCAGTTCTTC. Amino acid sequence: CASSYFVGGSYNEQFF.